This T cell receptor (beta chain) was obtained from a study of regulatory T cells in long-lasting Graves disease. Points from the study as a whole: For persistent Graves' patients, TCR diversity was lower than for newly diagnosed ones.

Germline V gene sequence: CDR1 SGHAT, CDR2 FQNNGV. This CDR3 comprises 15 residues. The V segment lost 5 bases and the J segment 6 bases; nucleotides outside the gene matches: 6. This clonotype occurred many times. Antigen unknown. Building of the TCR beta libraries involved iRepertoire HTBI primers and Arm-PCR of CDR3 regions. TCRdb redid the calling of the multiplex PCR reads with MiXCR, one entry per CDR3 protein. The sample shows 550,000 to 650,000 distinct CDR3 sequences, around 16% of them seen only once. Time point indicated: newly diagnosed GD, antithyroid drugs for less than 3 months. Extracted RNA from PBMCs served as the source of the TCR library. Doctors identified Graves' disease using the American Thyroid Association guidelines. The sample was also reused in another study, on T cells in Graves' hyperthyroidism and ophthalmopathy. Per that paper: Patients were aged 18 to 65, had disease duration under 2 months, and had newly diagnosed hyperthyroidism. Ophthalmopathy stood apart from stable hyperthyroidism in a 13 V-J model.

Sequences were derived from peripheral blood mononuclear cells (PBMCs), sampled at new diagnosis, from a patient treated with antithyroid drugs. This chain links TRBV11-2 with TRBJ1-4; 10 bases match TRBD1. The clonotype comes from a man aged 18 to 35 with Graves disease. In DNA form, the CDR3 reads TGTGCCAGCAGCGCCAGGGGACAGGGGTATGAAAAACTGTTTTTT. It codes for CASSARGQGYEKLFF. Full variable domain (rest looked up from reference TRBV11-2 and TRBJ1-4): EAGVAQSPRYKIIEKRQSVAFWCNPISGHATLYWYQQILGQGPKLLIQFQNNGVVDDSQLPKDRFSAERLKGVDSTLKIQPAKLEDSAVYLCASSARGQGYEKLFFGSGTQLSVL.